The subject of this entry is one T cell receptor (beta chain). This entry is derived from a study of Tregs in tolerant kidney transplant recipients. Only in-frame clones appear in the TCRdb table, and some are missing; sequencing was by immunoSEQ multiplex PCR. The sample lists just over 15,000 clones, around nine tenths occurring once. This TCR was recovered from a human donor in good health. The source material was CD8+ T cells from blood.

This CDR3 is CASSPRVGGYTF. Written as DNA, the CDR3 is TGCGCCAGCAGCCCAAGGGTCGGTGGCTACACCTTC. This chain connects TRBV4-3 to TRBJ1-2; D ambiguous. CDR3 size: 12 residues. V lost 4 bases and J 7 bases, leaving 10 bases between the germline ends. Germline CDR1 and CDR2: LGHNA and YSLEER.